The 12 T cell receptor beta chains in this list originate from one sample, sequenced in a study of blood T cell repertoires in COVID-19 (dated by TCRdb to the early 2020s). The receptor library was made with the immunoSEQ multiplex PCR assay. In TCRdb, the immuneACCESS table is reduced to in-frame sequences with V and J assigned. These tables do not hold every clone; where another copy was compared, an unresolved V gene accounts for under half, and the others remain unexplained. A total of 95,000 to 150,000 clones appear in this sample, 88% of them only once. Together, the top ten hold 1.5% of the sample. The material sequenced was peripheral blood. These receptors were taken from a human donor in a cohort sampled during active COVID-19.

The chain uses TRBV12-3 or TRBV12-4 and TRBJ2-2; D is possibly TRBD2 (6 bases). Between the trimmed V and J ends, which lost 11 bases and 4 bases, there was a span of 14 bases. The CDR3 consists of 13 residues. This CDR3 reads CAATGSTTGELFF. The CDR3 DNA reads TGTGCCGCCACCGGGAGTACCACCGGGGAGCTGTTTTTT.

The rearrangement joins TRBV27 to TRBJ1-6, with TRBD1 matching over 9 bases. V shed 2 bases, J shed 9 bases, and the junction held 5 bases outside the gene matches. Germline CDR1 reads MNHEY; CDR2 reads SMNVEV (reference sequence). This CDR3 comprises 15 residues. The CDR3 sequence is CASSLIGTGSSPLHF. The CDR3 bases are TGTGCCAGCAGTTTAATAGGGACAGGGAGTTCACCCCTCCACTTT.

The CDR3, as DNA: TGTGCCAGCAGTTTACTTGAGACAGGAAATCAGCCCCAGCATTTT. Translation: CASSLLETGNQPQHF. This sequence joins TRBV28 and TRBJ1-5; D might be TRBD1 (6 bases). CDR3 size: 15 residues. Germline values: CDR1 MDHEN, CDR2 SYDVKM. The germline V and J ends were trimmed by 2 bases and 4 bases, with 12 bases remaining between them.

The rearrangement uses TRBV6-1 and TRBJ2-7; the match to TRBD1 covers 8 bases. Per germline, CDR1 MNHNS and CDR2 SASEGT. V dropped 3 bases and J dropped 2; count of bases not matched to a gene: 6. The CDR3 contains 15 residues. Written as DNA, the CDR3 is TGTGCCAGCAGTGACCTGACAGGGGCGGCCTACGAGCAGTACTTC. Encoded protein: CASSDLTGAAYEQYF.

The chain carries TRBV6-5 and TRBJ1-5; TRBD1 matches 8 bases. The V and J ends lost 4 bases and 9 bases, in that order; junction bases with no gene match: 8. Germline values: CDR1 MNHEY, CDR2 SVGAGI. This CDR3 has 14 residues. CDR3 DNA: TGTGCCAGCAGTTCGACAGGGGAGGGTGGGCCCCAGCATTTT. Protein sequence: CASSSTGEGGPQHF.

The rearrangement links TRBV14 to TRBJ2-2, with 9 bases lining up with TRBD1. V trimming: 2 bases; J trimming: 1 base; junction bases outside the gene matches: 5. In germline, CDR1 is SGHDN, CDR2 FVKESK. The CDR3 has 17 residues. The CDR3 loop reads CASSQRNRGLNTGELFF. The DNA for the CDR3 is TGTGCCAGCAGCCAAAGGAACAGGGGGCTGAACACCGGGGAGCTGTTTTTT.

In its sample, this clone was seen once. The chain combines TRBV5-6 with TRBJ2-5; tentatively, D is TRBD2 (5 bases). Trimming cost V 0 bases and J 2 bases, with 8 bases left between them. CDR1 and CDR2 (germline): SGHDT, YYEEEE. This CDR3 has 14 residues. The CDR3 nucleotides are TGTGCCAGCAGCTTGGTGGGGAGTCAAGAGACCCAGTACTTC. Translation gives CASSLVGSQETQYF. The complete variable domain, with remaining parts taken from reference TRBV5-6 and TRBJ2-5, reads DAGVTQSPTHLIKTRGQQVTLRCSPKSGHDTVSWYQQALGQGPQFIFQYYEEEERQRGNFPDRFSGHQFPNYSSELNVNALLLGDSALYLCASSLVGSQETQYFGPGTRLLVL.

This chain connects TRBV27 to TRBJ1-5, with 8 bases aligning to TRBD1. The CDR3 runs to 14 residues. V shed 8 bases, J shed 5 bases, and the junction held 8 bases outside the gene matches. CDR1 and CDR2 from the germline V gene are MNHEY and SMNVEV (reference sequence). CDR3 sequence reads: CASRQGRLYQPQHF. The CDR3 DNA follows: TGTGCCAGCCGACAGGGGAGGCTTTATCAGCCCCAGCATTTT.

The gene calls are TRBV25-1 and TRBJ2-3, with D possibly being TRBD2 (5 bases). The V gene's germline CDR1 is MGHDK and CDR2 SYGVNS. The CDR3 consists of 15 residues. The V end was cut by 7 bases, the J end by 3 bases, with 17 bases between. The CDR3 region is CASTNVDGVTDTQYF. The CDR3 nucleotides read TGTGCCAGCACCAACGTGGACGGGGTTACAGATACGCAGTATTTT. The full variable domain, completed using reference TRBV25-1 and TRBJ2-3, is EADIYQTPRYLVIGTGKKITLECSQTMGHDKMYWYQQDPGMELHLIHYSYGVNSTEKGDLSSESTVSRIRTEHFPLTLESARPSHTSQYLCASTNVDGVTDTQYFGPGTRLTVL.

J is TRBJ1-1 and V is TRBV7-2, with D uncertain. CDR1 SGHTA and CDR2 FQGNSA come from the germline V gene. With 1 base removed from V and 3 bases from J, the gap between germline ends came to 12 bases. The CDR3 spans 15 residues. CDR3 DNA sequence: TGTGCCAGCAGCTTAGTTCGGGGTACGGACACTGAAGCTTTCTTT. Its protein product is CASSLVRGTDTEAFF.

This chain links TRBV29-1 with TRBJ2-5; 10 bases are a match to TRBD1. The CDR3 sequence is 11 residues long. Germline V gives CDR1 SQVTM, CDR2 ANQGSEA. J was trimmed by 7 bases and V by 4 bases; bases with no gene match: 0. The CDR3 protein is CSVGTGGTQYF. The CDR3 DNA sequence: TGCAGCGTTGGGACAGGGGGGACCCAGTACTTC.

CDR3 residues: CASRDSSYEQYF. In DNA form, the CDR3 reads TGCGCCAGCCGGGACAGCTCCTACGAGCAGTACTTC. The chain recombines TRBV5-1 with TRBJ2-7; 7 bases are a match to TRBD1. Germline assignment: CDR1 SGHRS and CDR2 YFSETQ. The CDR3 extends over 12 amino acids. After removal of 7 bases from V and 0 bases from J, the junction contained 1 base not matched to a gene.